The 29 T cell receptor beta chains below were found in one sample sequenced in a study of T cells in Graves' hyperthyroidism and ophthalmopathy (dated by TCRdb to between 2018 and 2021). The method behind the library was multiplex PCR. The instrument given in TCRdb is Illumina HiSeq 2000. TCR beta CDR3 regions were amplified from RNA transcripts. A first-round RT-PCR of the TCR CDR3 used the HTBI primer set with the Qiagen OneStep RT-PCR kit. TCRdb reran the public reads through fastp at Q25 and MiXCR, keeping productive beta chains. When rows share a CDR3 protein, they turn into one entry using the most common DNA and genes. The sample includes fewer than 350,000 distinct CDR3 sequences, with around a fifth observed a single time. In total, the top ten clones hold 35% to 45% of the sample. Input material: blood. Source of these receptors: a man aged 45 to 65 with Graves' ophthalmopathy.

The V and J genes are TRBV30 and TRBJ2-5; the match to TRBD2 covers 8 bases. Per germline, CDR1 GTSNPN and CDR2 SVGIG (reference sequence). With V trimmed by 1 base and J by 4 bases, 8 bases remained unmatched. This CDR3 comprises 15 residues. In nucleotides, the CDR3 is TGTGCCTGGAGTGCTTGGGACCGGGGGGGAGAGACCCAGTACTTC. This codes for CAWSAWDRGGETQYF.

This clonotype has at least ten counts. The V call is TRBV6-1, the J call TRBJ2-1; TRBD2 aligns across 13 bases. Germline assignment: CDR1 MNHNS and CDR2 SASEGT. This CDR3 has 15 amino acids. Germline trimming cut 2 bases from V and 10 bases from J; bases unmatched to any gene: 5. Here the CDR3 DNA reads TGTGCCAGCAGTGAACCGGGACTAGCGGGAAGGGAGCAGTTCTTC. It encodes CASSEPGLAGREQFF.

To note about this clonotype: Being one base from a much bigger clone, this may be a read error. The chain couples TRBV20-1 to TRBJ2-7; 7 nucleotides line up with TRBD2. The CDR3 has 14 residues. V gave up 2 bases and J gave up 3 bases; unmatched junction bases: 7. Germline V lookup: CDR1 DFQATT, CDR2 SNEGSKA (reference sequence). The CDR3: CSARPTSGVYEQYF. CDR3 DNA sequence: TGCAGTGCTAGACCAACGAGCGGGGTCTACGAGCAGTACTTC.

A few counts support this clonotype. The chain carries TRBV5-1 and TRBJ2-2; 9 bases agree with TRBD2. J gave up 0 bases and V 2 bases, and 2 bases lay outside the gene matches. The CDR3 has 16 amino acids. Germline CDR1 is SGHRS and CDR2 is YFSETQ. CDR3 sequence (DNA): TGCGCCAGCAGCTTCACTAGCGGGTCGAACACCGGGGAGCTGTTTTTT. It translates to CASSFTSGSNTGELFF.

The chain links TRBV3-1 to TRBJ1-1; TRBD1 aligns across 9 bases. The CDR3 is 12 residues long. The V gene's germline CDR1 is LGHDT and CDR2 YNNKEL (reference sequence). The J segment lost 8 bases and the V segment lost 5 bases, leaving 3 bases of the junction unmatched. As DNA, the CDR3 is TGTGCCAGCAGCGACAGGGGGGTCGAAGCTTTCTTT. Its translation: CASSDRGVEAFF.

This clonotype was seen at least ten times. This chain joins TRBV5-1 and TRBJ2-1; D is unresolved. Germline V gives CDR1 SGHRS, CDR2 YFSETQ. The CDR3 runs to 11 residues. Trimming removed 7 bases from V and 6 bases from J, with 8 bases in between. The CDR3 loop reads CASGKGNEQFF. Here the CDR3 DNA reads TGCGCCAGCGGGAAGGGCAATGAGCAGTTCTTC.

In this sample, this clonotype turned up once. Germline is not matched at one junction end, which may reflect a read error. The rearrangement links TRBV7-7 to TRBJ2-1; D is perhaps TRBD2 (6 bases). CDR1 and CDR2 from the germline V gene are SSHAT and FNYEAQ (reference sequence). The CDR3 extends over 16 amino acids. The CDR3 loop reads CASSLDKRATYNEQFF. CDR3 in DNA: TGTGCTAGCAGCTTAGATAAGCGGGCCACCTACAATGAGCAGTTCTTC.

In its sample, this clonotype was seen many times. The chain combines TRBV14 with TRBJ2-7; weak D call: TRBD2 (6 bases). The CDR3 covers 13 residues. From germline, CDR1 is SGHDN and CDR2 FVKESK. V was cut by 4 bases and J by 2 bases, with 9 bases left in between. CDR3 region: CASSRGGTYEQYF. CDR3 sequence (DNA): TGTGCCAGCAGCCGGGGAGGTACCTACGAGCAGTACTTC. Full variable domain (outside the CDR3, taken from reference TRBV14 and TRBJ2-7): EAGVTQFPSHSVIEKGQTVTLRCDPISGHDNLYWYRRVMGKEIKFLLHFVKESKQDESGMPNNRFLAERTGGTYSTLKVQPAELEDSGVYFCASSRGGTYEQYFGPGTRLTVT.

The sample holds many counts of this clonotype. The junction differs from germline at one of its ends, possibly a read error. This chain uses TRBV11-1 with TRBJ2-7; TRBD1 is a possible D gene (6 bases). Per germline, CDR1 SGHAT and CDR2 FQDESV (reference sequence). The CDR3 runs 14 residues. For the CDR3, the DNA is TGTGCCAGCAGCCTAGCTGGCAGGGGCTACGAGCAGTACTTC. This gives the protein CASSLAGRGYEQYF.

This clonotype was detected ten times or more. The chain employs TRBV11-3 and TRBJ1-1; the D is unclear. The CDR3 contains 15 residues. Germline lookup yields CDR1 SGHNT and CDR2 YENEEA. The V and J ends lost 1 base and 5 bases respectively, with 14 bases between them. Written as DNA, the CDR3 is TGTGCCAGCAGCTTAGGCAGTGTCGAGGGAACTGAAGCTTTCTTT. Translating gives CASSLGSVEGTEAFF.

This chain links TRBV14 with TRBJ2-2, with 9 bases fitting TRBD1. The germline gives CDR1 SGHDN, CDR2 FVKESK. The CDR3 has 17 amino acids. J gave up 8 bases and V 5 bases, and 15 bases lay outside the gene matches. CDR3 nucleotides: TGTGCCAGCAGCGACCACTGGACAGGGGTCGGCACGGGGGAGCTGTTTTTT. Translation: CASSDHWTGVGTGELFF. Combining the CDR3 with reference TRBV14 and TRBJ2-2 gives the whole variable domain EAGVTQFPSHSVIEKGQTVTLRCDPISGHDNLYWYRRVMGKEIKFLLHFVKESKQDESGMPNNRFLAERTGGTYSTLKVQPAELEDSGVYFCASSDHWTGVGTGELFFGEGSRLTVL.

This clonotype has only a few counts. This chain joins TRBV7-6 and TRBJ1-5, with D tentatively TRBD1 (6 bases). This CDR3 contains 13 residues. Trimming left V 5 bases short and J 5 bases short, with 10 bases between. The germline CDR1 and CDR2 sequences are SGHVS and FNYEAQ. The DNA for the CDR3 is TGTGCCAGCAGCATCAGGGGAGATCAGCCCCAGCATTTT. It specifies CASSIRGDQPQHF.

This clonotype was recorded at least ten times. The DNA of the CDR3 is TGTGCCAGCAGCCACGGGACAGAACCCTATGGCTACACCTTC. This encodes CASSHGTEPYGYTF. This chain connects TRBV11-2 to TRBJ1-2; 7 positions match TRBD1. This CDR3 comprises 14 residues. Trimming removed 5 bases from V and 4 bases from J; junction bases left unmatched: 7. CDR1 and CDR2 from the germline V gene are SGHAT and FQNNGV.

The chain carries TRBV7-8 and TRBJ2-5, with D possibly TRBD1 on 5 matching bases. V shed 4 bases and J shed 10 bases, with 16 bases lying between them. The CDR3 has 13 amino acids. The germline CDR1 and CDR2 sequences are SGHVS and FQNEAQ. In DNA, the CDR3 is TGTGCCAGCAGCTCTGGACGCCGACAGAACCAGTACTTC. This translates into CASSSGRRQNQYF.

The chain has TRBV2 and TRBJ1-1; TRBD1 matches at 9 bases. Germline loops: CDR1 SNHLY, CDR2 FYNNEI. The V segment lost 6 bases and the J segment 4 bases; nucleotides outside the gene matches: 6. The length of the CDR3 is 14 residues. The CDR3, as DNA: TGTGCCAGCAGATGGACAGGGGAGGGCACTGAAGCTTTCTTT. Protein product: CASRWTGEGTEAFF.

Ten or more counts support this clonotype. This rearrangement joins TRBV6-1 to TRBJ2-7; no definite D call. In germline, CDR1 is MNHNS, CDR2 SASEGT. The CDR3 contains 15 residues. V shed 1 base and J shed 2 bases, with 12 bases lying between them. The DNA of the CDR3 is TGTGCCAGCAGTGAAGGGGCAGGAGAAACCTACGAGCAGTACTTC. This translates into CASSEGAGETYEQYF.

The chain couples TRBV7-3 to TRBJ1-1; 7 nucleotides agree with TRBD1. Germline loops: CDR1 SGHTA, CDR2 FQGTGA. This CDR3 comprises 15 residues. The trim removed 2 bases at V and 2 bases at J, leaving 5 bases unmatched. CDR3: CASSLAGQANTEAFF. DNA of the CDR3: TGTGCCAGCAGCTTAGCAGGACAGGCCAACACTGAAGCTTTCTTT.

This clonotype was detected ten times or more. The rearrangement uses TRBV11-2 and TRBJ2-1; D ambiguous. Trimming removed 3 bases from V and 2 bases from J, with 8 bases in between. The length of the CDR3 is 14 residues. CDR1 and CDR2 (germline): SGHAT, FQNNGV. CDR3 protein: CASSFTAPYNEQFF. In DNA, the CDR3 is TGTGCCAGCAGCTTCACGGCCCCCTACAATGAGCAGTTCTTC. The variable domain in full, completed from reference TRBV11-2 and TRBJ2-1, reads EAGVAQSPRYKIIEKRQSVAFWCNPISGHATLYWYQQILGQGPKLLIQFQNNGVVDDSQLPKDRFSAERLKGVDSTLKIQPAKLEDSAVYLCASSFTAPYNEQFFGPGTRLTVL.

The V call is TRBV15, the J call TRBJ1-2; 11 positions match TRBD1. The CDR3 extends over 16 amino acids. Losses at the gene ends were 1 base for V and 7 bases for J; bases not matched to a gene: 8. Germline V gene lookup returns CDR1 LNHNV and CDR2 YYDKDF (reference sequence). The CDR3 DNA is TGTGCCACCAGCAGAGGCCGGACAGGGGGCGTCTTTGGCTACACCTTC. Amino acids: CATSRGRTGGVFGYTF.

This clonotype was seen ten or more times. The V and J genes are TRBV20-1 and TRBJ2-3, with TRBD2 matching 7 bases. Trimming took 3 bases from V and 1 from J; bases not matched to a gene: 10. Germline CDR1 is DFQATT and CDR2 is SNEGSKA (reference sequence). The CDR3 extends over 16 amino acids. Here the CDR3 DNA reads TGCAGTGCTAGTCTCCCAGCGGGATTGGGCACAGATACGCAGTATTTT. It specifies CSASLPAGLGTDTQYF.

This clonotype was detected only a few times. The V gene is TRBV6-1, the J gene TRBJ2-3; no reliable D call. Germline CDR1 and CDR2: MNHNS and SASEGT. The CDR3 sequence is 18 residues long. Trimming left V 4 bases short and J 6 bases short, with 26 bases between. CDR3 amino acids: CASSGPLVRSPFIDTQYF. The CDR3 DNA is TGTGCCAGCAGTGGTCCCCTCGTACGGAGCCCCTTTATCGATACGCAGTATTTT.

This chain uses TRBV29-1 with TRBJ2-7; no reliable D call. This CDR3 contains 9 residues. V was pared by 4 bases and J by 7 bases, with 5 bases between. Germline CDR1 reads SQVTM; CDR2 reads ANQGSEA. The CDR3 DNA is TGCAGCGTTGCCAGAGAGCAGTACTTC. Its protein product is CSVAREQYF.

V usage is TRBV7-2 and J usage is TRBJ2-1; D might be TRBD2 (5 bases). Trimming took off 1 base at V and 4 bases at J, with 20 bases between the two ends. Germline V lookup: CDR1 SGHTA, CDR2 FQGNSA. This CDR3 has 18 residues. Written as DNA, the CDR3 is TGTGCCAGCAGCTTAGTGTGGGGTAGCGCGTTCCTTTACAATGAGCAGTTCTTC. It specifies CASSLVWGSAFLYNEQFF. Drawing the rest from reference TRBV7-2 and TRBJ2-1, the complete variable domain is GAGVSQSPSNKVTEKGKDVELRCDPISGHTALYWYRQSLGQGLEFLIYFQGNSAPDKSGLPSDRFSAERTGGSVSTLTIQRTQQEDSAVYLCASSLVWGSAFLYNEQFFGPGTRLTVL.

This clonotype showed up many times. This chain joins TRBV2 and TRBJ1-5; no clear D. The CDR3 is made up of 13 amino acids. The germline V and J ends were trimmed by 6 bases and 4 bases, with 10 bases remaining between them. Germline lookup yields CDR1 SNHLY and CDR2 FYNNEI. The chain's CDR3 is CASRVSLNQPQHF. The CDR3 DNA reads TGTGCCAGCAGGGTGAGCTTAAATCAGCCCCAGCATTTT.

The sample holds many counts of this clonotype. This chain links TRBV7-6 with TRBJ2-7, with TRBD1 matching over 9 bases. The CDR3 is 14 residues long. The trim removed 4 bases at V and 7 bases at J, leaving 8 bases unmatched. CDR1 SGHVS and CDR2 FNYEAQ come from the germline V gene. The CDR3 sequence: CASSSGQGTGEQYF. CDR3 DNA: TGTGCCAGCAGCTCCGGACAGGGGACGGGGGAGCAGTACTTC.

This clonotype was detected only a few times. V is TRBV6-1 and J is TRBJ1-2; no definite D call. CDR1 and CDR2 from the germline V gene are MNHNS and SASEGT. There are 15 residues in the CDR3. V gave up 7 bases and J gave up 4 bases, with 19 bases separating them. CDR3 sequence: CASTEQSRRPYGYTF. The CDR3 coding sequence is TGTGCCAGCACCGAACAGAGCAGGAGGCCCTATGGCTACACCTTC.

This clonotype has a count of ten or more. The rearrangement uses TRBV10-3 and TRBJ1-1; tentative D call: TRBD1 (6 bases). In germline, CDR1 is ENHRY, CDR2 SYGVKD. Trimming took 6 bases from V and 8 from J, leaving 16 bases between them. The CDR3 runs to 13 residues. CDR3 region: CAIRITGSNEAFF. The CDR3 nucleotides are TGTGCCATCAGGATCACAGGGTCGAACGAAGCTTTCTTT.

V is TRBV28 and J is TRBJ1-5, with D unresolved. V was cut by 6 bases and J by 0 bases, with 3 bases left in between. Germline V CDR1 and CDR2: MDHEN, SYDVKM. The CDR3 sequence is 12 residues long. The CDR3 loop is CASRVSNQPQHF. DNA of the CDR3: TGTGCCAGCAGGGTTAGCAATCAGCCCCAGCATTTT.

This clonotype occurred many times. The V and J genes are TRBV30 and TRBJ2-1, with TRBD2 matching over 9 bases. This CDR3 region has 12 residues. Per the germline V gene, CDR1 is GTSNPN and CDR2 is SVGIG (reference sequence). Trimming removed 4 bases from V and 11 bases from J; junction bases left unmatched: 6. In DNA form, the CDR3 reads TGTGCCTGGACCAGCGGGGGGCGGCAGCAGTTCTTC. Its translation is CAWTSGGRQQFF.